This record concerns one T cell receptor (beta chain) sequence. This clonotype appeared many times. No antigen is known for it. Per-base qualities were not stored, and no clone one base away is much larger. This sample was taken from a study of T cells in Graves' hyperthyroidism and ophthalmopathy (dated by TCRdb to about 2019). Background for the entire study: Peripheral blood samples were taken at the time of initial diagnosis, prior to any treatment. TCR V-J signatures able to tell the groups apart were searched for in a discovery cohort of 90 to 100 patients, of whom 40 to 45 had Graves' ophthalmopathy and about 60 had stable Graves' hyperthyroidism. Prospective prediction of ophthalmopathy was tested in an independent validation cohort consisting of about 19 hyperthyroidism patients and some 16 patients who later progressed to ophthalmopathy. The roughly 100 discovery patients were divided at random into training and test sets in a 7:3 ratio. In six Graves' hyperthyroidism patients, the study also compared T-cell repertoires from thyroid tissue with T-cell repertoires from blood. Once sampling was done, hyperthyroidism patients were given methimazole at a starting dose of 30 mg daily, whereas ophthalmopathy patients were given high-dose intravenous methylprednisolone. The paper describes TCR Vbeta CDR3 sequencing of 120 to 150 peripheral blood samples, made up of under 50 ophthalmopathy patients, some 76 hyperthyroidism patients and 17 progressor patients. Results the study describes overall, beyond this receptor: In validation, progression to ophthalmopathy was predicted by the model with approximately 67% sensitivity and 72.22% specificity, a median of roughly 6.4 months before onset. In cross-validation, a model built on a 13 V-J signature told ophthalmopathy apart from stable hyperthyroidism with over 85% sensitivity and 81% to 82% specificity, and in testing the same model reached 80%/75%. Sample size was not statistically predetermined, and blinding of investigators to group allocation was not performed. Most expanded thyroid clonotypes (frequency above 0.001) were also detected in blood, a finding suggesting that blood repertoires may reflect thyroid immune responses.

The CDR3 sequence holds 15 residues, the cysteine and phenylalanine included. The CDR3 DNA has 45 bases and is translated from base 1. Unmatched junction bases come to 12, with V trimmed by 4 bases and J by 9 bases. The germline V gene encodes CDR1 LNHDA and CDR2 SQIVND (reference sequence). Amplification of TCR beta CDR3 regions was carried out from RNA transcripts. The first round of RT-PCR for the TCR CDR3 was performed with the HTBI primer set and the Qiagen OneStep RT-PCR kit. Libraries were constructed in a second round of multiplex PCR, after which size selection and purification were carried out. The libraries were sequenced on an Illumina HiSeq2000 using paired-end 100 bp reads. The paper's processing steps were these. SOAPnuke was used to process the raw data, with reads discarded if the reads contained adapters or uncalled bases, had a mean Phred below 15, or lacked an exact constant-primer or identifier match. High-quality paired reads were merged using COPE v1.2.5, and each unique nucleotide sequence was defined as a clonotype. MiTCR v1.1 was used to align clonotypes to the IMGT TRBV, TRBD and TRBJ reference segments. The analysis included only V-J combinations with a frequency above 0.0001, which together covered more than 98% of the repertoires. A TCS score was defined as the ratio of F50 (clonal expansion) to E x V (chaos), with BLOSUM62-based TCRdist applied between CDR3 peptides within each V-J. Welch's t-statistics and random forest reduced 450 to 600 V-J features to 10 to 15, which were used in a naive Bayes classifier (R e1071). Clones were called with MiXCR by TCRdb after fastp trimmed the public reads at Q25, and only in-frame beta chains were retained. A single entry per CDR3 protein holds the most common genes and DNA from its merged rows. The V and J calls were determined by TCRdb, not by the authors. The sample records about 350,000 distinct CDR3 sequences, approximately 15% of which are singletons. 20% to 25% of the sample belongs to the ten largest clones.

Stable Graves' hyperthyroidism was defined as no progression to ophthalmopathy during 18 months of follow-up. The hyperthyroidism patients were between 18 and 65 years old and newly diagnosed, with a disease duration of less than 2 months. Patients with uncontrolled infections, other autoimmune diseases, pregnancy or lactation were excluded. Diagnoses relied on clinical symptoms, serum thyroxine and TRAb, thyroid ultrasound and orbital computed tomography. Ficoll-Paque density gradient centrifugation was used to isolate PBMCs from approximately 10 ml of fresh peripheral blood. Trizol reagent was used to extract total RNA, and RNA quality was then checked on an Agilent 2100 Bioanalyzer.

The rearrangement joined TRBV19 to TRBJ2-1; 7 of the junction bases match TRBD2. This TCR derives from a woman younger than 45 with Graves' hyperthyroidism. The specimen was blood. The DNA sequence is TGTGCCAGTAGTACTTCTAGCGGAGGGTCTAGTGAGCAGTTCTTC. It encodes CASSTSSGGSSEQFF.